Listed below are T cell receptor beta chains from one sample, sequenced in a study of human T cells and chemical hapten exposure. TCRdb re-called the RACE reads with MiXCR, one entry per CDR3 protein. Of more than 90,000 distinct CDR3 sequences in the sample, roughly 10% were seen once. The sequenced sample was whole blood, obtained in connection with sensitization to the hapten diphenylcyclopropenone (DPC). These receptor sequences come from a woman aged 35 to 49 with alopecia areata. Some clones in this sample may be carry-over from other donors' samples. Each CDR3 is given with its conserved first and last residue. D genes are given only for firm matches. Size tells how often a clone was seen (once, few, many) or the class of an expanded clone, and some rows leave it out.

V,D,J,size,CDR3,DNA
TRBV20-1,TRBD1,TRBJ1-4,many,CSAQTTGTDSALFF,TGCAGTGCTCAGACCACCGGGACAGATTCTGCCCTGTTTTTT
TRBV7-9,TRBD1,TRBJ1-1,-,CASRDRVTEAFF,TGTGCCAGTCGAGACAGGGTCACTGAAGCTTTCTTT
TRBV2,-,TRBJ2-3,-,CASSEPAQWRHTQYF,TGTGCCAGCAGTGAACCCGCGCAGTGGAGGCATACGCAGTATTTT
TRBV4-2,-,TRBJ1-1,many,CASSPGAEGTEAFF,TGTGCCAGCAGCCCCGGGGCAGAGGGCACTGAAGCTTTCTTT
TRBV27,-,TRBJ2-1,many,CASSLMLGGEQFF,TGTGCCAGCAGTTTAATGTTAGGCGGTGAGCAGTTCTTC
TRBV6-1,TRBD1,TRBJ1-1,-,CASSEGTGGSEAFF,TGTGCCAGCAGTGAAGGGACAGGGGGTTCTGAAGCTTTCTTT
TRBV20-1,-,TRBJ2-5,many,CSASLTVQETQYF,TGCAGTGCTAGTCTGACAGTACAAGAGACCCAGTACTTC
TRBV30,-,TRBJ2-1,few,CAWSVALSSYNEQFF,TGTGCCTGGAGTGTAGCGTTAAGCTCCTACAATGAGCAGTTCTTC
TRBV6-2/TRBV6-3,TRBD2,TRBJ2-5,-,CASSSLTSGKETQYF,TGTGCCAGCAGTTCCCTGACTAGCGGGAAAGAGACCCAGTACTTC
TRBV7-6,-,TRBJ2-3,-,CASSPGRPPQYF,TGTGCCAGCAGCCCGGGCCGGCCACCGCAGTATTTT
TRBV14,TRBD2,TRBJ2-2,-,CASSQTGGPTGELFF,TGTGCCAGCAGCCAGACGGGAGGGCCAACCGGGGAGCTGTTTTTT
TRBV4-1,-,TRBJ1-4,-,CASSQERSRGRLGNEKLFF,TGCGCCAGCAGCCAAGAAAGGAGCAGGGGACGCCTGGGTAATGAAAAACTGTTTTTT
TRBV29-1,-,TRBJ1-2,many,CSVLIGGGYTF,TGCAGCGTTCTAATCGGAGGTGGCTACACCTTC
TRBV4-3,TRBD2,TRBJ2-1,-,CASSPGLAAGDEQFF,TGCGCCAGCAGCCCAGGACTAGCGGCGGGAGATGAGCAGTTCTTC
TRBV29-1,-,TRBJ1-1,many,CSVPRAPGNTEAFF,TGCAGCGTTCCCAGGGCCCCGGGGAACACTGAAGCTTTCTTT
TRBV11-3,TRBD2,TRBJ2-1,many,CASSSGTSGSRQFF,TGTGCCAGCAGCTCCGGGACTAGCGGGAGTAGGCAGTTCTTC
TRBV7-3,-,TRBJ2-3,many,CASSSAPGGATDTQYF,TGTGCCAGCAGCTCGGCCCCCGGGGGTGCCACAGATACGCAGTATTTT
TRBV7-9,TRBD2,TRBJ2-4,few,CASSLWRERAKNIQYF,TGTGCCAGCAGTTTGTGGCGGGAGAGGGCCAAAAACATTCAGTACTTC
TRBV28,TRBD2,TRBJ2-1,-,CASSLSGKRNEQFF,TGTGCCAGCAGTTTAAGCGGGAAACGCAATGAGCAGTTCTTC
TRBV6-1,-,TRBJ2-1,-,CASSGSNYNEQFF,TGTGCCAGCAGTGGTTCCAACTACAATGAGCAGTTCTTC
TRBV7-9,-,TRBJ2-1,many,CASSLGEVSNEQFF,TGTGCCAGCAGCTTAGGCGAGGTTAGCAATGAGCAGTTCTTC
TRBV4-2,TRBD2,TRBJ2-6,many,CASSQARGGNSGANVLTF,TGTGCCAGCAGCCAAGCTCGGGGAGGGAACTCTGGGGCCAACGTCCTGACTTTC
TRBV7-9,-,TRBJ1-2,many,CASSHGQNYGYTF,TGTGCCAGCAGCCACGGACAGAACTATGGCTACACCTTC
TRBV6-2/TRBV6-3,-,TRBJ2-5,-,CASSYERVGETQYF,TGTGCCAGCAGTTACGAGCGGGTTGGAGAGACCCAGTACTTC
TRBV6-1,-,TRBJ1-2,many,CASSVLEGGRDYGYTF,TGTGCCAGCAGTGTCCTAGAGGGCGGTAGAGACTATGGCTACACCTTC
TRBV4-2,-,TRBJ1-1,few,CASSQDVGNPNTEAFF,TGTGCCAGCAGCCAAGATGTGGGAAACCCGAACACTGAAGCTTTCTTT
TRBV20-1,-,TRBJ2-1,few,CSARDPSGPFNEQFF,TGCAGTGCTAGAGATCCGTCGGGACCCTTCAATGAGCAGTTCTTC
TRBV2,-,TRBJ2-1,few,CASNPPKISNEQFF,TGTGCCAGCAATCCTCCCAAGATCTCCAATGAGCAGTTCTTC
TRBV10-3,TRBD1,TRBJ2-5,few,CAITQSGTAQETQYF,TGTGCCATCACCCAATCCGGGACAGCACAAGAGACCCAGTACTTC
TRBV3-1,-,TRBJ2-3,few,CASSQLGPGGSDTQYF,TGTGCCAGCAGCCAGCTCGGACCTGGGGGGTCAGATACGCAGTATTTT
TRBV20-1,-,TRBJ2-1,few,CSAKYAEGAQRDEQFF,TGCAGTGCTAAATACGCGGAGGGGGCCCAAAGGGATGAGCAGTTCTTC
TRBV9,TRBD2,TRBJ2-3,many,CASSVRSGRAKGTDTQYF,TGTGCCAGCAGCGTACGGAGCGGGAGGGCCAAGGGGACAGATACGCAGTATTTT
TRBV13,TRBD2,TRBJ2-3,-,CASSLREEAADTQYF,TGTGCCAGCAGCTTACGGGAGGAGGCGGCAGATACGCAGTATTTT
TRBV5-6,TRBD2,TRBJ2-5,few,CASSGPFRAGGKSEETQYF,TGTGCCAGCAGCGGACCGTTTCGAGCGGGGGGCAAGAGTGAAGAGACCCAGTACTTC
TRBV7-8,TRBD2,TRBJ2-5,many,CASSLRTSPETQYF,TGTGCCAGCAGCTTAAGGACTAGCCCCGAGACCCAGTACTTC
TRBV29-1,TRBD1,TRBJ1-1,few,CSVEEGAAFF,TGCAGCGTTGAGGAGGGGGCAGCTTTCTTT
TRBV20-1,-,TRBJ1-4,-,CSASALGGEKLFF,TGCAGTGCTAGCGCCCTGGGGGGTGAAAAACTGTTTTTT
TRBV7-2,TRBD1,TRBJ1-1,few,CASSSGQVLEAFF,TGTGCCAGCAGCTCGGGACAGGTCCTTGAAGCTTTCTTT
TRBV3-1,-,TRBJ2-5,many,CASSPTRASLETQYF,TGTGCCAGCAGCCCGACTAGAGCCTCCTTAGAGACCCAGTACTTC
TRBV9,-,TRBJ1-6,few,CASSVGASSYNSPLHF,TGTGCCAGCAGCGTGGGGGCTAGCTCCTATAATTCACCCCTCCACTTT
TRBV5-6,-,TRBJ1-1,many,CASSSGGTEAFF,TGTGCCAGCAGTTCCGGGGGGACTGAAGCTTTCTTT